What follows describes a single T cell receptor beta chain. The data are from a study of TIL therapy for anti-PD-1-resistant metastatic lung cancer. Time point indicated: pre-treatment sample, taken before nivolumab and TIL therapy. Germline V gives CDR1 SEHNR, CDR2 FQNEAQ (reference sequence). The CDR3 has 16 residues. V dropped 2 bases and J dropped 4; count of bases not matched to a gene: 7. The immunoSEQ assay was v3. Using immunoSEQ multiplex PCR, the repertoire was profiled, and TCRdb retains in-frame clones only, with some absent. The sample records approximately 20,000 clones, around 78% being singletons.

This material consisted of blood, taken at baseline. The chain combines TRBV7-9 with TRBJ2-1, with 8 bases fitting TRBD2. The TCR originated in a person aged 25 to 80 with non-small cell lung cancer. CDR3 in DNA: TGTGCCAGCAGCTTAAATAGCGGGACTTCTTACAATGAGCAGTTCTTC. This gives the protein CASSLNSGTSYNEQFF.